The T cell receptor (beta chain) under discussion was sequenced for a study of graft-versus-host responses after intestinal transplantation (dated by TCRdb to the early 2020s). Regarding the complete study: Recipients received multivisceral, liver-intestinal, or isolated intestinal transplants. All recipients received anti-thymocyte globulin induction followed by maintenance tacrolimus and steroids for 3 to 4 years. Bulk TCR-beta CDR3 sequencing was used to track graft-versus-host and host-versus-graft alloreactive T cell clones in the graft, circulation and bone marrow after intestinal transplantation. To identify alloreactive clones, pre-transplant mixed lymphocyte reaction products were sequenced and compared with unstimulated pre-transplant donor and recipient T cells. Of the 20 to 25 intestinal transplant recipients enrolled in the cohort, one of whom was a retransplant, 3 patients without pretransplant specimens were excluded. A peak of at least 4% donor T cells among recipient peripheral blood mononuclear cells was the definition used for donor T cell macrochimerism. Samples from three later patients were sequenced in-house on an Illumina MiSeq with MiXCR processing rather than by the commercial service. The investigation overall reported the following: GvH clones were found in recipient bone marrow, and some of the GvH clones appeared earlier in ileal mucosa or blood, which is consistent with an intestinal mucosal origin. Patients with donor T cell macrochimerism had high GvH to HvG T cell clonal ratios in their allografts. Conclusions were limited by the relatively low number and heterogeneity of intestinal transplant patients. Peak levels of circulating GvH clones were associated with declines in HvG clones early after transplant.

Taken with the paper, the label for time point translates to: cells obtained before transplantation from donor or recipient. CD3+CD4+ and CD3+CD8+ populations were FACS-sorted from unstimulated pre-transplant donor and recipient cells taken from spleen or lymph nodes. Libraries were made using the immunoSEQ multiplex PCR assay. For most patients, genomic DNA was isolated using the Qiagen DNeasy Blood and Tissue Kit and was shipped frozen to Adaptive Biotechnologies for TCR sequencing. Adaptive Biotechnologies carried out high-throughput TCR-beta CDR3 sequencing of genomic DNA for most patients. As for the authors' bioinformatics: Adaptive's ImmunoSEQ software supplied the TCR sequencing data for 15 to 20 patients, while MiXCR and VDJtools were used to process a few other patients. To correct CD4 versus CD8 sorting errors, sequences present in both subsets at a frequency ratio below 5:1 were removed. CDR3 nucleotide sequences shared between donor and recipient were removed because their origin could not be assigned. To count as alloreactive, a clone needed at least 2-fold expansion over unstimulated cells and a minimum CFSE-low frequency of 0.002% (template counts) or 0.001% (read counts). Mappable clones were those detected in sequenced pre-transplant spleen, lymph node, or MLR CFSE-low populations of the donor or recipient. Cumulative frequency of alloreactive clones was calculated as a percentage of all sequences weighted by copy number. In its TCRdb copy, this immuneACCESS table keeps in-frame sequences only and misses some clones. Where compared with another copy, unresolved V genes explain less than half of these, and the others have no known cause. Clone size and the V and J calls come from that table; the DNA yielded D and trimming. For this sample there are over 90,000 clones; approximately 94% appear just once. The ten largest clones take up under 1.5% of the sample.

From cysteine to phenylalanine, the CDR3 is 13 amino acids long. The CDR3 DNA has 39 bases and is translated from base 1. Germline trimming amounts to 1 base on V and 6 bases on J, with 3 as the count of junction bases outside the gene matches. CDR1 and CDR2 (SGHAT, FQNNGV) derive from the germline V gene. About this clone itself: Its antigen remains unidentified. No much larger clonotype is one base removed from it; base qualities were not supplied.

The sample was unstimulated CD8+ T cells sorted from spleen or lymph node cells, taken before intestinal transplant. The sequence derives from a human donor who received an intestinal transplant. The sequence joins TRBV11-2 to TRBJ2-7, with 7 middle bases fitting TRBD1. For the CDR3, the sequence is CASSLVGGVEQYF. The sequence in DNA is TGTGCCAGCAGCTTAGTAGGGGGCGTCGAGCAGTACTTC. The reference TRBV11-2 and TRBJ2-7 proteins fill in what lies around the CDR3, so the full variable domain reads EAGVAQSPRYKIIEKRQSVAFWCNPISGHATLYWYQQILGQGPKLLIQFQNNGVVDDSQLPKDRFSAERLKGVDSTLKIQPAKLEDSAVYLCASSLVGGVEQYFGPGTRLTVT.